Below are 14 T cell receptor beta chains sequenced from a single sample in a study of cytomegalovirus exposure and HLA in healthy donors. The data were produced by immunoSEQ multiplex PCR, yet TCRdb's version contains in-frame clones alone and is incomplete. Among more than 120,000 clones, about 87% were seen once, and the ten largest hold 4.5%. Sequencing was done on a sample of PBMCs. These receptors were taken from a man in his late teens or twenties in good health and CMV-seropositive.

The genes are TRBV27 and TRBJ1-2; D is unclear. The ends were cut back, 4 bases at V and 3 bases at J, with 12 bases in the middle. This CDR3 has 14 amino acids. Germline V gene sequence: CDR1 MNHEY, CDR2 SMNVEV (reference sequence). The CDR3 DNA reads TGTGCCAGCAGTTCCTCCGTGAGAGACTATGGCTACACCTTC. The encoded protein is CASSSSVRDYGYTF.

The CDR3 loop is CSVEIDSRPYNEQFF. The CDR3, as DNA: TGCAGCGTTGAAATCGACAGCCGACCTTACAATGAGCAGTTCTTC. The chain couples TRBV29-1 to TRBJ2-1; TRBD1 might be the D (5 bases). The CDR3 runs to 15 residues. V was pared by 2 bases and J by 4 bases, with 15 bases between. Germline values: CDR1 SQVTM, CDR2 ANQGSEA.

The rearrangement uses TRBV19 and TRBJ1-2; tentatively, D is TRBD1 (5 bases). The CDR3 is 13 amino acids. Trimming took 4 bases from V and 3 from J, leaving 9 bases between them. Germline values: CDR1 LNHDA, CDR2 SQIVND (reference sequence). The CDR3 DNA is TGTGCCAGTAGTACGGGGGAGGACTATGGCTACACCTTC. Translation: CASSTGEDYGYTF.

The chain combines TRBV30 with TRBJ1-2; TRBD1 agrees at 9 bases. The trim removed 4 bases at V and 1 base at J, leaving 13 bases unmatched. This CDR3 region has 17 residues. Germline V gene lookup returns CDR1 GTSNPN and CDR2 SVGIG (reference sequence). CDR3: CAWTSGTGRVFNYGYTF. CDR3 bases: TGTGCCTGGACCTCCGGGACAGGGAGGGTCTTTAACTATGGCTACACCTTC.

The chain links TRBV15 to TRBJ2-1, with 9 bases matching TRBD1. V lost 1 base and J lost 1; bases outside the gene matches: 11. Per the germline V gene, CDR1 is LNHNV and CDR2 is YYDKDF (reference sequence). This CDR3 comprises 19 residues. CDR3 sequence (DNA): TGTGCCACCAGCAGAGTAACCGGGGACAGGGAAAGGTCCTACAATGAGCAGTTCTTC. Protein sequence: CATSRVTGDRERSYNEQFF.

This chain uses TRBV4-1 with TRBJ2-3; unclear D gene. The CDR3 has 14 residues. V lost 1 base and J 9 bases, leaving 14 bases between the germline ends. Germline assignment: CDR1 MGHRA and CDR2 YSYEKL. The CDR3 coding sequence is TGCGCCAGCAGCCAAGCGTTGGGTCTGAGGACGCAGTATTTT. The encoded protein is CASSQALGLRTQYF.

The chain carries TRBV7-9 and TRBJ2-3; D possibly corresponds to TRBD1 (6 bases). The germline V and J ends were trimmed by 1 base and 2 bases, with 10 bases remaining between them. There are 15 residues in the CDR3. Germline values: CDR1 SEHNR, CDR2 FQNEAQ (reference sequence). The CDR3 DNA follows: TGTGCCAGCAGCTTAGTCAGGGGATACACAGATACGCAGTATTTT. It codes for CASSLVRGYTDTQYF. Using reference TRBV7-9 and TRBJ2-3 for the parts outside the CDR3, the full variable domain is DTGVSQNPRHKITKRGQNVTFRCDPISEHNRLYWYRQTLGQGPEFLTYFQNEAQLEKSRLLSDRFSAERPKGSFSTLEIQRTEQGDSAMYLCASSLVRGYTDTQYFGPGTRLTVL.

The chain has TRBV27 and TRBJ2-7; TRBD2 matches at 7 bases. The CDR3 is made up of 15 amino acids. The germline gives CDR1 MNHEY, CDR2 SMNVEV (reference sequence). Trimming took 0 bases from V and 1 from J; bases not matched to a gene: 3. CDR3 residues: CASSLSGGGSYEQYF. DNA of the CDR3: TGTGCCAGCAGTTTATCTGGGGGGGGGTCCTACGAGCAGTACTTC.

This clone was found a few times. The chain carries TRBV13 and TRBJ1-6; 8 bases are a match to TRBD1. The CDR3 is 15 amino acids. V lost 5 bases to trimming and J lost 9 bases; unmatched junction nucleotides: 9. Germline CDR1 and CDR2: PRHDT and FYEKMQ (reference sequence). The CDR3 DNA reads TGTGCCAGCAGCCTTGGACAGGGTTCTAGTTCACCCCTCCACTTT. Encoded protein: CASSLGQGSSSPLHF.

The chain carries TRBV11-2 and TRBJ1-1; tentatively, D is TRBD1 (5 bases). The CDR3 consists of 13 residues. Trimming pared 0 bases from V and 4 bases from J, leaving 6 bases between. Germline lookup yields CDR1 SGHAT and CDR2 FQNNGV. CDR3 nucleotide sequence: TGTGCCAGCAGCTTAGATCAGGGCACTGAAGCTTTCTTT. Protein sequence: CASSLDQGTEAFF.

The table lists this clone with a count of one. The chain combines TRBV30 with TRBJ2-1; TRBD2 aligns across 12 bases. CDR1 and CDR2 (germline): GTSNPN, SVGIG (reference sequence). The CDR3 loop spans 15 amino acids. Trimming removed 5 bases from V and 4 bases from J; junction bases left unmatched: 6. The CDR3 nucleotides read TGTGCCTGGCGGGGAGGGACTAGCGGGTACAATGAGCAGTTCTTC. This gives the protein CAWRGGTSGYNEQFF.

The gene calls are TRBV6-1 and TRBJ1-1; D gene uncertain. The CDR3 is 13 residues long. V was cut by 3 bases and J by 5 bases, with 10 bases left in between. The germline CDR1 and CDR2 sequences are MNHNS and SASEGT. The CDR3 reads CASSERGNTEAFF. CDR3 DNA: TGTGCCAGCAGTGAGCGGGGAAATACTGAAGCTTTCTTT.

V gene TRBV7-6 combines with J gene TRBJ2-1; 13 positions match TRBD2. The germline CDR1 and CDR2 sequences are SGHVS and FNYEAQ. The CDR3 covers 16 residues. V was pared by 5 bases and J by 10 bases, with 11 bases of the junction left unmatched. Written as DNA, the CDR3 is TGTGCCAGCAGCCCCGGAGCCGGACTAGCGGGAGACGAGCAGTTCTTC. Encoded protein: CASSPGAGLAGDEQFF.

This clone appeared once. The rearrangement links TRBV7-9 to TRBJ2-7, with TRBD1 as a possible D gene (5 bases). The CDR3 extends over 14 amino acids. V lost 0 bases to trimming and J lost 2 bases, with 8 bases between them. The V gene's germline CDR1 is SEHNR and CDR2 FQNEAQ (reference sequence). The CDR3 spells CASSLAGEAYEQYF. The CDR3 DNA reads TGTGCCAGCAGCTTAGCAGGGGAAGCCTACGAGCAGTACTTC.